Below, 5 T cell receptor beta chains from the same sample are listed, as sequenced in a study of a mutant IDH1 vaccine in newly diagnosed glioma. These receptors are not linked to any known antigen. As to time point: week 47, end of study. What each vaccine dose contained was 300 ug of mutant IDH1 20-mer peptide, accompanied by topical imiquimod. Assay: immunoSEQ multiplex PCR; the TCRdb copy retains only in-frame clones and omits some. The data show fewer than 55,000 clones, 65% seen once. Sequenced material: peripheral blood mononuclear cells (PBMCs), taken from a glioma patient whose treatment included an IDH1 peptide vaccine. The receptors derive from a man in his forties with glioma. Some clones in this sample may be carry-over from other donors' samples.

J is TRBJ2-1 and V is TRBV27, with 7 bases fitting TRBD1. There are 15 residues in the CDR3. The V segment lost 7 bases and the J segment 7 bases; nucleotides outside the gene matches: 13. From germline, CDR1 is MNHEY and CDR2 SMNVEV (reference sequence). Written as DNA, the CDR3 is TGTGCCAGCAACACACAGGGGATGGGGGCTAATGAGCAGTTCTTC. Its protein product is CASNTQGMGANEQFF.

The chain carries TRBV7-8 and TRBJ2-7; the D is unclear. Per germline, CDR1 SGHVS and CDR2 FQNEAQ. The length of the CDR3 is 15 residues. Deletions cut 5 bases from V and 0 bases from J, with 14 bases between. The CDR3 DNA follows: TGTGCCAGCAGCCCCAAAGAAGGGTTCTCCTACGAGCAGTACTTC. Translating gives CASSPKEGFSYEQYF. Full variable domain (rest looked up from reference TRBV7-8 and TRBJ2-7): GAGVSQSPRYKVAKRGQDVALRCDPISGHVSLFWYQQALGQGPEFLTYFQNEAQLDKSGLPSDRFFAERPEGSVSTLKIQRTQQEDSAVYLCASSPKEGFSYEQYFGPGTRLTVT.

The rearrangement joins TRBV19 to TRBJ1-5; unclear D gene. The CDR3 loop spans 14 amino acids. Germline assignment: CDR1 LNHDA and CDR2 SQIVND (reference sequence). V lost 3 bases and J lost 0, with 6 bases in between. CDR3 coding DNA: TGTGCCAGTAGTATCACCTTTAGCAATCAGCCCCAGCATTTT. This sequence encodes CASSITFSNQPQHF.

This chain connects TRBV7-8 to TRBJ1-2; 11 bases agree with TRBD1. CDR1 SGHVS and CDR2 FQNEAQ come from the germline V gene. The V segment lost 4 bases and the J segment 7 bases; nucleotides outside the gene matches: 8. This CDR3 is 15 amino acids long. Written as DNA, the CDR3 is TGTGCCAGCAGCTCCCGGACAGGGGGCGCGTTTGGCTACACCTTC. Encoded protein: CASSSRTGGAFGYTF.

The chain combines TRBV6-5 with TRBJ1-5; 7 bases match TRBD1. The CDR3 loop spans 13 amino acids. With 6 bases clipped from V and 6 bases from J, the junction kept 5 bases outside the gene matches. Germline-derived CDR1 and CDR2 are MNHEY and SVGAGI. This CDR3 is CASRPGGGQPQHF. For the CDR3, the DNA is TGTGCCAGCAGACCAGGGGGGGGTCAGCCCCAGCATTTT.